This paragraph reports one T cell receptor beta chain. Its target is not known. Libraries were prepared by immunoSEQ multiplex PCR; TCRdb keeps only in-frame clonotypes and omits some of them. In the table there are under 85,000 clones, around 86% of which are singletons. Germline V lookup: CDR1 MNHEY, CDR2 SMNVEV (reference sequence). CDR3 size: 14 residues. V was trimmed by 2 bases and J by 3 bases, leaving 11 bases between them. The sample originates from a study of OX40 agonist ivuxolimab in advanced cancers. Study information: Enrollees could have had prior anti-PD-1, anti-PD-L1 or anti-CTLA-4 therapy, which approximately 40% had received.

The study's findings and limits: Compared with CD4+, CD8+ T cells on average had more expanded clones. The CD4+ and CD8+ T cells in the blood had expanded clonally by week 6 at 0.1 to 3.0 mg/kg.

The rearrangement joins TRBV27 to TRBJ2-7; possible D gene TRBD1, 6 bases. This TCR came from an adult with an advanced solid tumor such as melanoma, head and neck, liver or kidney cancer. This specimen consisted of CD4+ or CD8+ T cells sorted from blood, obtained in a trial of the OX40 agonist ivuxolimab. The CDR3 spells CASSLQGYDYEQYF. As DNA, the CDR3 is TGTGCCAGCAGTTTACAGGGGTATGACTACGAGCAGTACTTC.